This passage covers 6 T cell receptor beta chains from one sample sequenced in a study of blood T cell repertoires in COVID-19. Only in-frame clones appear in the TCRdb table, and some are missing; sequencing was by immunoSEQ multiplex PCR. Found here are under 350,000 clones, more than 75% of them singletons; the top ten hold 2.6%. Sequenced: PBMCs or T cells enriched from blood (not recorded which). The receptors come from a man between 60 and 70 years old who had recovered from COVID-19.

The chain recombines TRBV5-1 with TRBJ1-1; 7 nucleotides match TRBD1. V was pared by 4 bases and J by 0 bases, with 15 bases of the junction left unmatched. The V gene's germline CDR1 is SGHRS and CDR2 YFSETQ. This CDR3 region has 18 residues. The CDR3 is CASSPGGPGLAVNTEAFF. The CDR3 DNA reads as TGCGCCAGCAGCCCAGGGGGGCCGGGGCTGGCGGTGAACACTGAAGCTTTCTTT.

This chain joins TRBV4-3 and TRBJ1-6, with D possibly matching TRBD1 (5 bases). Germline CDR1 reads LGHNA; CDR2 reads YSLEER. The CDR3 is made up of 13 amino acids. The V gene lost 0 bases and the J gene lost 9 bases, with 6 bases spanning the gap. The CDR3 nucleotides are TGCGCCAGCAGCCAAGACAGGGTTTCACCCCTCCACTTT. Translated: CASSQDRVSPLHF.

This clone was counted a few times. J is TRBJ2-7 and V is TRBV18, with 7 bases aligning to TRBD1. V lost 2 bases to trimming and J lost 3 bases; unmatched junction nucleotides: 4. Germline loops: CDR1 KGHSH, CDR2 LQKENI. The CDR3 runs 14 residues. The CDR3 nucleotides read TGTGCCAGCTCACCAGAGGGGGCAAACTACGAGCAGTACTTC. Translation: CASSPEGANYEQYF.

The chain uses TRBV19 and TRBJ1-4, with unresolved D. Germline CDR1 reads LNHDA; CDR2 reads SQIVND (reference sequence). This CDR3 is 15 amino acids long. The germline V and J ends were trimmed by 1 base and 0 bases, with 6 bases remaining between them. The CDR3 loop is CASSIAEATNEKLFF. CDR3 bases: TGTGCCAGTAGTATAGCGGAGGCAACTAATGAAAAACTGTTTTTT.

This sequence joins TRBV27 and TRBJ2-5; TRBD1 matches 7 bases. The V gene end was trimmed by 5 bases and the J gene end by 4 bases; junction bases not matched to a gene: 4. Germline CDR1 is MNHEY and CDR2 is SMNVEV (reference sequence). The CDR3 runs to 13 residues. The CDR3 here is CASSRNRGETQYF. The CDR3 DNA is TGTGCCAGCAGTCGGAACAGGGGAGAGACCCAGTACTTC.

This rearrangement joins TRBV12-3 or TRBV12-4 to TRBJ2-1; D gene ambiguous. The V end lost 2 bases, the J end lost 9 bases, and 8 bases lay between the germline ends. This CDR3 is built from 12 residues. CDR3: CASSLLRGEQFF. The CDR3 region has the DNA TGTGCCAGCAGTTTATTGCGTGGTGAGCAGTTCTTC.